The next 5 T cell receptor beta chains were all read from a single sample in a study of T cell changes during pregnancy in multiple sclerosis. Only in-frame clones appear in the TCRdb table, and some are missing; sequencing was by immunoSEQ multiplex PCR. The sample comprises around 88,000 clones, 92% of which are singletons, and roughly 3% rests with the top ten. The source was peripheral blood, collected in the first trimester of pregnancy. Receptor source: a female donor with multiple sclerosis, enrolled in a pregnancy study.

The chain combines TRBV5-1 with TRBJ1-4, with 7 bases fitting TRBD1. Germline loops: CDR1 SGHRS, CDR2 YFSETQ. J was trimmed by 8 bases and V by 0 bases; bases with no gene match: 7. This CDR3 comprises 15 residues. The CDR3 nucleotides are TGCGCCAGCAGCTTGGAAGGGACAGCAAGAGAAAAACTGTTTTTT. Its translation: CASSLEGTAREKLFF. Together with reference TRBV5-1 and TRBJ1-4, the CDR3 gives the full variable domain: KAGVTQTPRYLIKTRGQQVTLSCSPISGHRSVSWYQQTPGQGLQFLFEYFSETQRNKGNFPGRFSGRQFSNSRSEMNVSTLELGDSALYLCASSLEGTAREKLFFGSGTQLSVL.

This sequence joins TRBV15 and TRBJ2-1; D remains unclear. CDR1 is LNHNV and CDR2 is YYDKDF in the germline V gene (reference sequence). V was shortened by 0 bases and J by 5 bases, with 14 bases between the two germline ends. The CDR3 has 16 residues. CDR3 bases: TGTGCCACCAGCAGAGATCGGCTAGTAAGAGACAATGAGCAGTTCTTC. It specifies CATSRDRLVRDNEQFF.

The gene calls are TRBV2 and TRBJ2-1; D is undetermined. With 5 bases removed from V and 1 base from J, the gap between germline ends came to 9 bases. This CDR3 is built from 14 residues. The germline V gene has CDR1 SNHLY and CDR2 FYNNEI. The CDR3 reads CASSISPSYNEQFF. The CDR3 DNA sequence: TGTGCCAGCAGTATCTCCCCGTCCTACAATGAGCAGTTCTTC.

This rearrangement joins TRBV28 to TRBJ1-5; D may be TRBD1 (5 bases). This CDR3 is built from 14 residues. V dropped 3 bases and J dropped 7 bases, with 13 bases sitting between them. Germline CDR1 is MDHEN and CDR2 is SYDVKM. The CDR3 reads CASSFSGGRQPQHF. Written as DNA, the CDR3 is TGTGCCAGCAGTTTTTCCGGGGGTAGGCAGCCCCAGCATTTT. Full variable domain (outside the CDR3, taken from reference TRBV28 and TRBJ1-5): DVKVTQSSRYLVKRTGEKVFLECVQDMDHENMFWYRQDPGLGLRLIYFSYDVKMKEKGDIPEGYSVSREKKERFSLILESASTNQTSMYLCASSFSGGRQPQHFGDGTRLSIL.

This CDR3 is CASSPGAGGTYEQYF. CDR3 nucleotide sequence: TGTGCCAGTAGCCCAGGGGCAGGGGGAACCTACGAGCAGTACTTC. V and J are TRBV19 and TRBJ2-7; TRBD1 agrees at 7 bases. The ends lost 6 bases at V and 2 bases at J; junction bases unmatched: 10. Germline CDR1 is LNHDA and CDR2 is SQIVND (reference sequence). The CDR3 is 15 amino acids.